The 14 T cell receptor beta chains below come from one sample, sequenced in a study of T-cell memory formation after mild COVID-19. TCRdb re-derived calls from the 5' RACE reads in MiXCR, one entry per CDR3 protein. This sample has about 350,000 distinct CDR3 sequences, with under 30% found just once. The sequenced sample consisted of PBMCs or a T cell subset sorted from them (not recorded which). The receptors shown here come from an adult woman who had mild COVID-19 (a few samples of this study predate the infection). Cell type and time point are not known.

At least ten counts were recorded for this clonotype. CDR3 bases: TGCGCCAGCACCCTAGCGGGAAACACAGATACGCAGTATTTT. Protein product: CASTLAGNTDTQYF. The chain employs TRBV5-1 and TRBJ2-3; 9 nucleotides match TRBD2. The CDR3 spans 14 residues. V lost 6 bases to trimming and J lost 2 bases; unmatched junction nucleotides: 4. Germline V CDR1 and CDR2: SGHRS, YFSETQ.

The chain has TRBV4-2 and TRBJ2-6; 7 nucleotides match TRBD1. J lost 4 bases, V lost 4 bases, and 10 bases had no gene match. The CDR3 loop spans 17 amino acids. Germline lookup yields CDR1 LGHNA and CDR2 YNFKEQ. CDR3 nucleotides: TGTGCCAGCAGCCTACGACAGGGATCTACCGGGGCCAACGTCCTGACTTTC. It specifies CASSLRQGSTGANVLTF.

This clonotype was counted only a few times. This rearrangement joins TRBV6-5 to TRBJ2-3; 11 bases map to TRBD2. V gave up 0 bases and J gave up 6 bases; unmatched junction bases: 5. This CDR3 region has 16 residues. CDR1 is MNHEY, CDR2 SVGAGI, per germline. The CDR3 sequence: CASSYSPTSGADTQYF. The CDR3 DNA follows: TGTGCCAGCAGTTACTCCCCGACTAGCGGGGCGGATACGCAGTATTTT.

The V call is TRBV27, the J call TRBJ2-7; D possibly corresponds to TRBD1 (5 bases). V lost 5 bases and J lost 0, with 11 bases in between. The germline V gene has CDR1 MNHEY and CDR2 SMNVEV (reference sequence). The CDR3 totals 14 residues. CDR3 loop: CASSQGYNSYEQYF. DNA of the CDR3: TGTGCCAGCAGTCAGGGATACAACTCCTACGAGCAGTACTTC.

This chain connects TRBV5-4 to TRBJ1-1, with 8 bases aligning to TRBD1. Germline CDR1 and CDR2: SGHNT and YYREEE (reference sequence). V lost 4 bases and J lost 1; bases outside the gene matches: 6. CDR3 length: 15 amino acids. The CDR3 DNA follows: TGTGCCAGCAGCAAGGGGACAGGACAGAACACTGAAGCTTTCTTT. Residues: CASSKGTGQNTEAFF. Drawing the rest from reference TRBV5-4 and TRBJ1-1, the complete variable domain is ETGVTQSPTHLIKTRGQQVTLRCSSQSGHNTVSWYQQALGQGPQFIFQYYREEENGRGNFPPRFSGLQFPNYSSELNVNALELDDSALYLCASSKGTGQNTEAFFGQGTRLTVV.

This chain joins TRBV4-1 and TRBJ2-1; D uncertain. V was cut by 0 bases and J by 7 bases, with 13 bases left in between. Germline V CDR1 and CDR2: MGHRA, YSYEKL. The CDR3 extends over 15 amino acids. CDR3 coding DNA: TGCGCCAGCAGCCAAGACCGGACGGTTGGGAATGAGCAGTTCTTC. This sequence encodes CASSQDRTVGNEQFF.

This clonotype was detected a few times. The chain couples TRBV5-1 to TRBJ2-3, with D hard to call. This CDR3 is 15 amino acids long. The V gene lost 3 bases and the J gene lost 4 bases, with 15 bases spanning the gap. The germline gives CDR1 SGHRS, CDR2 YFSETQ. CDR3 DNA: TGCGCCAGCAGCTCGGCACCGATGGGGTCAGATACGCAGTATTTT. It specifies CASSSAPMGSDTQYF. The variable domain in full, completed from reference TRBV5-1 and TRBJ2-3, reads KAGVTQTPRYLIKTRGQQVTLSCSPISGHRSVSWYQQTPGQGLQFLFEYFSETQRNKGNFPGRFSGRQFSNSRSEMNVSTLELGDSALYLCASSSAPMGSDTQYFGPGTRLTVL.

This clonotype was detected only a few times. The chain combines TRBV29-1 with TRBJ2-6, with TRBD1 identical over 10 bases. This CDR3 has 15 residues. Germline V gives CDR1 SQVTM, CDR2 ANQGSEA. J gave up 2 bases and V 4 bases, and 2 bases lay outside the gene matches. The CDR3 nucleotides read TGCAGCGTTGGGGACAGGGGCCCTGGGGCCAACGTCCTGACTTTC. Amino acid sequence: CSVGDRGPGANVLTF.

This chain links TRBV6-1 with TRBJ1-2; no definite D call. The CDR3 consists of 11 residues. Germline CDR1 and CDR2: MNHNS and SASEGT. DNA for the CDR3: TGTGCTGCAAGGGATCTCTATGGCTACACCTTC. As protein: CAARDLYGYTF.

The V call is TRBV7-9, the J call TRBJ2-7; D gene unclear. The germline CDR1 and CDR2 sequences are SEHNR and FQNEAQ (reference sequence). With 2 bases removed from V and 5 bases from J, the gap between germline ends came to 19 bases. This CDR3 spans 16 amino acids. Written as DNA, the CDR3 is TGTGCCAGCAGCTTAATTCCCCTCGTTGGGTTACACGAGCAGTACTTC. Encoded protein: CASSLIPLVGLHEQYF.

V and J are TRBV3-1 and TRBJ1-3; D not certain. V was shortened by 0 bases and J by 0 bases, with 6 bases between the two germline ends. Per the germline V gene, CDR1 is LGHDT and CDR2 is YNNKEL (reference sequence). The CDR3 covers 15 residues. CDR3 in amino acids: CASSQEFGSGNTIYF. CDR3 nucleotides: TGTGCCAGCAGCCAAGAGTTTGGCTCTGGAAACACCATATATTTT.

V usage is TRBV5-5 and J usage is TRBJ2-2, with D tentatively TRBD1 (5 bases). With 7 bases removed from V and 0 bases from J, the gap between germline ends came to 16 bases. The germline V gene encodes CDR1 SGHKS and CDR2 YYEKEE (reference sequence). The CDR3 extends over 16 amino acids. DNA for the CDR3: TGTGCCAGCCGACCTCGGGCGACAGCGAACACCGGGGAGCTGTTTTTT. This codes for CASRPRATANTGELFF.

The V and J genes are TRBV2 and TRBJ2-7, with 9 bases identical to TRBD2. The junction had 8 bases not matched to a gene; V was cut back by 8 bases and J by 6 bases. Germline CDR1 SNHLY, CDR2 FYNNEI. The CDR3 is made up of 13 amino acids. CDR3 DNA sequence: TGTGCCAGCCGTACTGCGGGAGGGCGCGAGCAGTACTTC. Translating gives CASRTAGGREQYF. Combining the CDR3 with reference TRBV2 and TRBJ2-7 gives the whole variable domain EPEVTQTPSHQVTQMGQEVILRCVPISNHLYFYWYRQILGQKVEFLVSFYNNEISEKSEIFDDQFSVERPDGSNFTLKIRSTKLEDSAMYFCASRTAGGREQYFGPGTRLTVT.

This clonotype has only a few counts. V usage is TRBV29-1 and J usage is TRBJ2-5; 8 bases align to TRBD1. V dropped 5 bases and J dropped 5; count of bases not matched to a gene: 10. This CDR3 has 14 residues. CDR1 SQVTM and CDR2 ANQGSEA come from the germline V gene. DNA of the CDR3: TGCAGCGTTCGACAGGGGAGTTTAGCGGAGACCCAGTACTTC. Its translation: CSVRQGSLAETQYF. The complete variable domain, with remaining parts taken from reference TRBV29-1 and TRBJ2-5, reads SAVISQKPSRDICQRGTSLTIQCQVDSQVTMMFWYRQQPGQSLTLIATANQGSEATYESGFVIDKFPISRPNLTFSTLTVSNMSPEDSSIYLCSVRQGSLAETQYFGPGTRLLVL.